This entry is about one TCR beta chain. Its antigen is currently unknown. This record belongs to a study of cytomegalovirus exposure and HLA in healthy donors. Overall study results and limits: Confirmation in vitro established that a few CMV-associated chains were specific for CMV antigens. First-cohort TCR clusters tended to co-occur in the approximately 130 validation repertoires, a later analysis found.

This table comes from immunoSEQ multiplex PCR, and its TCRdb copy is limited to in-frame clones, with some not included. The table records 150,000 or so clones, 89% of them present only once. The V gene lost 8 bases and the J gene lost 7 bases, with 14 bases spanning the gap. Germline V gene sequence: CDR1 SGHAT, CDR2 FQNNGV. The CDR3 spans 12 residues. The receptor's source is a woman aged 18-29 years in good health and CMV-seropositive. Sequenced sample: PBMCs. The V gene is TRBV11-2, the J gene TRBJ1-2; a weak D match, TRBD1 (5 bases). CDR3 DNA sequence: TGTGCCAGCTCCCCGGAGGGGACTGGCTACACCTTC. It translates to CASSPEGTGYTF.